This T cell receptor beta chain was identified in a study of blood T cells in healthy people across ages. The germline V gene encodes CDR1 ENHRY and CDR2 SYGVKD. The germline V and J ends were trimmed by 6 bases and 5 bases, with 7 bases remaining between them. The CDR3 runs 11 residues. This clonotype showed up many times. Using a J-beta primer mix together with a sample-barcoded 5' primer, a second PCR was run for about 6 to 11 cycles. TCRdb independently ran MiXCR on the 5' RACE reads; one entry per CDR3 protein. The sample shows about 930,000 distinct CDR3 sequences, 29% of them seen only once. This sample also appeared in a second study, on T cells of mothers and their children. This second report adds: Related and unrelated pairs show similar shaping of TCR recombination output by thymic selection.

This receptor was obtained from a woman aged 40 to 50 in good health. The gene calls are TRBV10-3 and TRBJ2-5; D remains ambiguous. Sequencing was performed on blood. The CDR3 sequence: CAISEGETQYF. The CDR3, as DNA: TGTGCCATCAGCGAAGGGGAGACCCAGTACTTC.